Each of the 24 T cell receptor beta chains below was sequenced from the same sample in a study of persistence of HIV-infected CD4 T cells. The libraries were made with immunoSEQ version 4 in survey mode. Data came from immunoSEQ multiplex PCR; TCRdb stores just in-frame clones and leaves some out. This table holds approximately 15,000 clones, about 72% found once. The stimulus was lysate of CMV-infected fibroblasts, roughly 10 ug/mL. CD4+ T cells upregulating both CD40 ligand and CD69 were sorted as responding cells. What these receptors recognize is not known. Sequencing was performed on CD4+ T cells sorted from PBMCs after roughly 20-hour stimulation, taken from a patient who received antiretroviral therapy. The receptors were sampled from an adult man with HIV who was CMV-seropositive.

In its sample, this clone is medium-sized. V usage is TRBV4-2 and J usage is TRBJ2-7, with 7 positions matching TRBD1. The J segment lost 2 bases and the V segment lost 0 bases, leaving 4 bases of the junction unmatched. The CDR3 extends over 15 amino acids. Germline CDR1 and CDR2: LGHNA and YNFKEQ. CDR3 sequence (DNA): TGTGCCAGCAGCCAAGATGACGGACAGGCCTACGAGCAGTACTTC. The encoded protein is CASSQDDGQAYEQYF.

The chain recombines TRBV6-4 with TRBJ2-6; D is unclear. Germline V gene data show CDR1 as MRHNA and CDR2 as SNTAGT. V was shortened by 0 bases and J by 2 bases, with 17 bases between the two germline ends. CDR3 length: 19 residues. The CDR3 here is CASSDSPYLGRAGANVLTF. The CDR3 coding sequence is TGTGCCAGCAGTGACTCGCCCTATTTAGGTCGGGCTGGGGCCAACGTCCTGACTTTC.

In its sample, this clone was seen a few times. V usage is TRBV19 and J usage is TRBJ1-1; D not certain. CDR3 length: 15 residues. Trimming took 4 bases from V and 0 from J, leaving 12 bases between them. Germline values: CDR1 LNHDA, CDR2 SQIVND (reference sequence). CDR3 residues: CASSNPPGLNTEAFF. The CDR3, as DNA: TGTGCCAGTAGTAATCCCCCGGGTTTGAACACTGAAGCTTTCTTT.

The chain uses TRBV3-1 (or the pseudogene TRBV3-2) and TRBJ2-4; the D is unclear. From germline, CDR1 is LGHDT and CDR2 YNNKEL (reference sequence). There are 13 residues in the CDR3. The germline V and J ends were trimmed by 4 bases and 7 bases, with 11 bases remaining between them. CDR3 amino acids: CASSPRVGNIQYF. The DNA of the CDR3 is TGTGCCAGCAGCCCCCGGGTTGGGAACATTCAGTACTTC.

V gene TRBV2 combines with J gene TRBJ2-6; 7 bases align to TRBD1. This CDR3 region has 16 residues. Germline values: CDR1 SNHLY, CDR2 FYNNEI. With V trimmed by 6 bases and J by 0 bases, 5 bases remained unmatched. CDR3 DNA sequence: TGTGCCAGCAGGACGACAGGGTCCTCTGGGGCCAACGTCCTGACTTTC. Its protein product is CASRTTGSSGANVLTF.

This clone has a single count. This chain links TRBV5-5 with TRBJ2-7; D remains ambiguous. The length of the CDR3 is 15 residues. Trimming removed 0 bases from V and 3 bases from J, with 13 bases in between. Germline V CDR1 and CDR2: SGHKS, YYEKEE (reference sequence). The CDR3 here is CASSLDGSPYYEQYF. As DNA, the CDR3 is TGTGCCAGCAGCTTGGATGGCTCGCCTTACTACGAGCAGTACTTC. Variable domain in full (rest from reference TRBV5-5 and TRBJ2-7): DAGVTQSPTHLIKTRGQQVTLRCSPISGHKSVSWYQQVLGQGPQFIFQYYEKEERGRGNFPDRFSARQFPNYSSELNVNALLLGDSALYLCASSLDGSPYYEQYFGPGTRLTVT.

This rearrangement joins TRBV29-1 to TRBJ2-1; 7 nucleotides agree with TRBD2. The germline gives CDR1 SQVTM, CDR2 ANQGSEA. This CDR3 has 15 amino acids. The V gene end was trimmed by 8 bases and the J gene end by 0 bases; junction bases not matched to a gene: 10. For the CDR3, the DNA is TGCAGCCCAAAGCGGGGTTTCAGCTCCTACAATGAGCAGTTCTTC. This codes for CSPKRGFSSYNEQFF.

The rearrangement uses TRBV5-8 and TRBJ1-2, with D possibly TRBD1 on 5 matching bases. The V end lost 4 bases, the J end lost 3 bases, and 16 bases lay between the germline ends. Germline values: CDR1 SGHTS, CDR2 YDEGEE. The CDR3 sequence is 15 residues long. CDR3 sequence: CASSLVEVGDYGYTF. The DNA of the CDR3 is TGTGCCAGCAGCCTGGTGGAGGTGGGGGACTATGGCTACACCTTC.

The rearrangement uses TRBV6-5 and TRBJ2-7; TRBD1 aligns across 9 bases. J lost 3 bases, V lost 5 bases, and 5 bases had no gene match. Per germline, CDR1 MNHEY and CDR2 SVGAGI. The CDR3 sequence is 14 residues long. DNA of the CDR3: TGTGCCAGCAGTCCTCCGGGACAGGGCTACGAGCAGTACTTC. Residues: CASSPPGQGYEQYF.

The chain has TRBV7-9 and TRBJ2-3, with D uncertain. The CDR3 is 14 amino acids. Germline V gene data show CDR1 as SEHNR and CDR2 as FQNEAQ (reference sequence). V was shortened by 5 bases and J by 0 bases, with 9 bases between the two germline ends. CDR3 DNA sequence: TGTGCCAGCAGCCTTCAGGCTAGCACAGATACGCAGTATTTT. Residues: CASSLQASTDTQYF.

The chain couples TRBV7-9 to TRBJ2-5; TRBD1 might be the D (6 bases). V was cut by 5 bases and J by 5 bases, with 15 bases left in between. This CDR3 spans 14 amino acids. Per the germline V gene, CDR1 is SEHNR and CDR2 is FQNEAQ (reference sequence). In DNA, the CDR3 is TGTGCCAGCAGCCCCACAGGGAGTTTTGAGACCCAGTACTTC. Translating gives CASSPTGSFETQYF. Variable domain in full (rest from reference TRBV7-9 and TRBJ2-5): DTGVSQNPRHKITKRGQNVTFRCDPISEHNRLYWYRQTLGQGPEFLTYFQNEAQLEKSRLLSDRFSAERPKGSFSTLEIQRTEQGDSAMYLCASSPTGSFETQYFGPGTRLLVL.

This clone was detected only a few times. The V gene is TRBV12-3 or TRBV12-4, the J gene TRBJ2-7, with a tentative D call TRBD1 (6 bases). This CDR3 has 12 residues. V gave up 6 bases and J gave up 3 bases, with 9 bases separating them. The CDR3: CASRSDSYEQYF. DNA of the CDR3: TGTGCCAGCAGATCGGACAGCTACGAGCAGTACTTC.

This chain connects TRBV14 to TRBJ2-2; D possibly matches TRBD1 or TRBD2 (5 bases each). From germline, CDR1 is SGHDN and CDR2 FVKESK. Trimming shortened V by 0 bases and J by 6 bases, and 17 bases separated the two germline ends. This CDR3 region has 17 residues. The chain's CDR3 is CASSQDRGRDFAGELFF. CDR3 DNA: TGTGCCAGCAGCCAAGATCGGGGCAGGGATTTTGCCGGGGAGCTGTTTTTT.

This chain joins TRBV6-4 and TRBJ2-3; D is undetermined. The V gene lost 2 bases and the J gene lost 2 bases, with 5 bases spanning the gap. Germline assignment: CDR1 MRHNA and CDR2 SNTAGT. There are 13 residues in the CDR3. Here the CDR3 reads CASSDGNTDTQYF. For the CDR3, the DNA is TGTGCCAGCAGTGACGGGAACACAGATACGCAGTATTTT.

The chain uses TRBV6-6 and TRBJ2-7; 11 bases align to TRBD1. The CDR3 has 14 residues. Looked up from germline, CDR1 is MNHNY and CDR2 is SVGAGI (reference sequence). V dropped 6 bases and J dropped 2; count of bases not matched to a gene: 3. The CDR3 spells CASRKGQGAYEQYF. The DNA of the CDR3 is TGTGCCAGCAGAAAGGGACAGGGGGCCTACGAGCAGTACTTC.

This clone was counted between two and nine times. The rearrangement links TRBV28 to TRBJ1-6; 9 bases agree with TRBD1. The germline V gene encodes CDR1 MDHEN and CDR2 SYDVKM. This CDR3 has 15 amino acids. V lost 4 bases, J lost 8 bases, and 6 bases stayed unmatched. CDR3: CASSSPTGGDSPLHF. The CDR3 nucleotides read TGTGCCAGCAGTTCACCGACAGGGGGAGATTCACCCCTCCACTTT.

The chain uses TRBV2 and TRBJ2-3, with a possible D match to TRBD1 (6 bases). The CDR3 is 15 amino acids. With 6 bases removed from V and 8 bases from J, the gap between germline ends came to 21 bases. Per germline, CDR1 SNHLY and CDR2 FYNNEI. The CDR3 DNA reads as TGTGCCAGCAGCTCCGACAGGACCCCTCTAGGTACGCAGTATTTT. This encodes CASSSDRTPLGTQYF. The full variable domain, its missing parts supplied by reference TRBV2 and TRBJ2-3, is EPEVTQTPSHQVTQMGQEVILRCVPISNHLYFYWYRQILGQKVEFLVSFYNNEISEKSEIFDDQFSVERPDGSNFTLKIRSTKLEDSAMYFCASSSDRTPLGTQYFGPGTRLTVL.

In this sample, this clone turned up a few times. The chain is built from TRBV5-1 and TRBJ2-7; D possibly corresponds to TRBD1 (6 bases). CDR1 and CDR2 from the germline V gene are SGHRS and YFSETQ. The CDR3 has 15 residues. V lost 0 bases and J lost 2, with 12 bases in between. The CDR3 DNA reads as TGCGCCAGCAGCTTGGCGTCAGGGGTAACCTACGAGCAGTACTTC. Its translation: CASSLASGVTYEQYF.

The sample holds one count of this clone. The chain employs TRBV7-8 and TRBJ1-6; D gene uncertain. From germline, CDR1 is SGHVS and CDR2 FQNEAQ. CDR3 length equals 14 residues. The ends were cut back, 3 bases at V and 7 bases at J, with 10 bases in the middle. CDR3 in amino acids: CASSLQEGNSPLHF. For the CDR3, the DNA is TGTGCCAGCAGCTTGCAGGAGGGAAATTCACCCCTCCACTTT.

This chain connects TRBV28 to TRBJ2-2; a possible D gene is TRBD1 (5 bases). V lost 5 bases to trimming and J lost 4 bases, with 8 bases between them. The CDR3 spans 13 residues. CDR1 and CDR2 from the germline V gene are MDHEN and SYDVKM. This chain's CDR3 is CASSRQITGELFF. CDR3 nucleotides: TGTGCCAGCAGTCGACAGATCACCGGGGAGCTGTTTTTT.

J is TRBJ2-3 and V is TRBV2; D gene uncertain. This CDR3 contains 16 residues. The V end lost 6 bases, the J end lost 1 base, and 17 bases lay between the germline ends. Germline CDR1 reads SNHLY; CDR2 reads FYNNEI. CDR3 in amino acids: CASSPHPFPGTDTQYF. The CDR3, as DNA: TGTGCCAGCAGCCCTCACCCGTTCCCAGGCACAGATACGCAGTATTTT.

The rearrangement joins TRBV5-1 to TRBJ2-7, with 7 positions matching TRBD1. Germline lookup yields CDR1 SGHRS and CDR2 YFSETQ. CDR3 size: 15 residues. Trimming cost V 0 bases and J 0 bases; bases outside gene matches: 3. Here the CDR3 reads CASSLGGTASYEQYF. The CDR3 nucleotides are TGCGCCAGCAGCTTGGGGGGGACAGCCTCCTACGAGCAGTACTTC.

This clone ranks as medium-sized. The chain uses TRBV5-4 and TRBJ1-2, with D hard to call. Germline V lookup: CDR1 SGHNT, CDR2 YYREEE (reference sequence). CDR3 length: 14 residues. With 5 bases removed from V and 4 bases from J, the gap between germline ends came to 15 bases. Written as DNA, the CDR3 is TGTGCCAGCAGTCTTCCGGGATTAATCTATGGCTACACCTTC. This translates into CASSLPGLIYGYTF.

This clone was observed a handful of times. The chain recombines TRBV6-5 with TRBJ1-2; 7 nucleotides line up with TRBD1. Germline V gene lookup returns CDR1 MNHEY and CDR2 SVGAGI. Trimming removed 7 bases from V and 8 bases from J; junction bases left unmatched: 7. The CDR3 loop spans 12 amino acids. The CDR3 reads CASTSPGGGYTF. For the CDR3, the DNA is TGTGCCAGCACCAGCCCAGGGGGAGGCTACACCTTC.